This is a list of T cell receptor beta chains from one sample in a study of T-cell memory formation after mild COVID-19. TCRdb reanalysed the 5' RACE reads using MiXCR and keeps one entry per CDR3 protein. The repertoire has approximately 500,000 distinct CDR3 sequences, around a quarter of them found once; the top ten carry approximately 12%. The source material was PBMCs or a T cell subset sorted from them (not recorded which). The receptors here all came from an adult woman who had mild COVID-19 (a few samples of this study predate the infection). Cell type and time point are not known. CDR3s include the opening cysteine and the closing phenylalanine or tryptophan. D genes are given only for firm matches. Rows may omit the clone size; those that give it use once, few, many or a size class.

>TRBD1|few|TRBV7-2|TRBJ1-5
TGTGCCAGCAGTACAGGGGTTAGCAATCAGCCCCAGCATTTT
CASSTGVSNQPQHF
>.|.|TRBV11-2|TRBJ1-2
TGTGCCAGCAGCCAAGATTTAGGGTACTATGGCTACACCTTC
CASSQDLGYYGYTF
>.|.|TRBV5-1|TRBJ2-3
TGCGCCAGCTCTGGCCAAGGTAGCACAGATACGCAGTATTTT
CASSGQGSTDTQYF
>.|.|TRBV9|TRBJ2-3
TGTGCCAGCAGCGTCGAGCTCGGGACTGGCACAGATACGCAGTATTTT
CASSVELGTGTDTQYF
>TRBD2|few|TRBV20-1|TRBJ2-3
TGCAGTGCCCACGGACCGGGAGGTATGCAGTATTTT
CSAHGPGGMQYF
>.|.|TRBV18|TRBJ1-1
TGTGCCAGCTCACCAGGCGAACAGTTGAACACTGAAGCTTTCTTT
CASSPGEQLNTEAFF
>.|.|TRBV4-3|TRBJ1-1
TGCGCCAGCAGCCAAGAGGCCAGTAACACTGAAGCTTTCTTT
CASSQEASNTEAFF
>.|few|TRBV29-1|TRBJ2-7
TGCAGCGTTTCGGCGTACAGCGACGACGAGCAGTACTTC
CSVSAYSDDEQYF
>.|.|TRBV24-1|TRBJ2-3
TGTGCCACCAGTTCAACACGGGACACAGATACGCAGTATTTT
CATSSTRDTDTQYF
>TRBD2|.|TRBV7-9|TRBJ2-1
TGTGCCAGCAGCTCCTGGACTAGCGGGGGGCTGGGTGAGCAGTTCTTC
CASSSWTSGGLGEQFF
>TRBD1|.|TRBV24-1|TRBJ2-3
TGTGCCACCAGTGATCCGGGACAGGGTCGGGGCACAGATACGCAGTATTTT
CATSDPGQGRGTDTQYF
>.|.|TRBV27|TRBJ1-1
TGTGCCAGCAGAAAAGACACTGAAGCTTTCTTT
CASRKDTEAFF
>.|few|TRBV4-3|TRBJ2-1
TGCGCCAGCAGCCAAGATAGTGGAAGAGGGACGCCCCGTGAGCAGTTCTTC
CASSQDSGRGTPREQFF
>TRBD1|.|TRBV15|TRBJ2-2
TGTGCCACCAGCAGAGACCGAAGGGGACAGGTGAACACCGGGGAGCTGTTTTTT
CATSRDRRGQVNTGELFF
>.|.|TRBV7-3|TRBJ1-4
TGTGCCAGCAGCACCGGACTAAATGAAAAACTGTTTTTT
CASSTGLNEKLFF
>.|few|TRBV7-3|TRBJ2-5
TGTGCCAGCAGCTTAATTGGCGGTCGGCAAGAGACCCAGTACTTC
CASSLIGGRQETQYF
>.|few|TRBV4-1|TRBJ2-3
TGCGCCAGCAGCCAAGGGCGGATCAGCACAGATACGCAGTATTTT
CASSQGRISTDTQYF
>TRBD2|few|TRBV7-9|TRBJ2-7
TGTGCCAGCAGCGGACTAGCGGGACGTTACTACTACGAGCAGTACTTC
CASSGLAGRYYYEQYF
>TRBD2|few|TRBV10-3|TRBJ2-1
TGTGCCATCAGTGACGGACTAGCGGGACTCAATGAGCAGTTCTTC
CAISDGLAGLNEQFF
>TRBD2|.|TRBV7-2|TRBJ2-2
TGTGCCAGCAGCTTAGCGCCGGGGGGCACCGGGGAGCTGTTTTTT
CASSLAPGGTGELFF
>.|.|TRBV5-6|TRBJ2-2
TGTGCCAGCAGCTTCGGGGGACATAACACCGGGGAGCTGTTTTTT
CASSFGGHNTGELFF
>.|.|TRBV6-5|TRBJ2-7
TGTGCCAGCTGTCTTCAAGTCGGCTACGAGCAGTACTTC
CASCLQVGYEQYF
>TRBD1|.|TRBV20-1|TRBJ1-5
TGCAGTGCTGTCAGGGGGCGAGGATTTGCCGGCAATCAGCCCCAGCATTTT
CSAVRGRGFAGNQPQHF
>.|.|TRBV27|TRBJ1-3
TGTGCCAGCAGTTTAATGGGGGTTGCAGGAAACACCATATATTTT
CASSLMGVAGNTIYF
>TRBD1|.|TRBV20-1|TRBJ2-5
TGCAGTGCTACCACGGGACAGGAGGTGAAAGAGACCCAGTACTTC
CSATTGQEVKETQYF
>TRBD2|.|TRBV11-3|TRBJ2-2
TGTGCCAGCAGCTTAATGTGGACTAGCGGGAACACCGGGGAGCTGTTTTTT
CASSLMWTSGNTGELFF
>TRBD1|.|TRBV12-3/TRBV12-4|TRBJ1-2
TGTGCCAGCAGTCCGGGACAGTACGGAACCGGCTACACCTTC
CASSPGQYGTGYTF
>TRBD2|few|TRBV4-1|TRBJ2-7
TGCGCCAGCAGCCAAGATCCCGCGGGGGGGCCTAGCGAGCAGTACTTC
CASSQDPAGGPSEQYF
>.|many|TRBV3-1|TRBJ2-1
TGTGCCAGCAGCCAAGGGACGGGATATAGCTCCTACAATGAGCAGTTCTTC
CASSQGTGYSSYNEQFF
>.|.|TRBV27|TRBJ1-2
TGTGCCAGCAGGCCCCCAGGGGCTACTGGCTACACCTTC
CASRPPGATGYTF
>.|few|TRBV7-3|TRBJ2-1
TGTGCCAGCAGCTTAAATCCCCCCGTTCTAAGCTCCTACAATGAGCAGTTCTTC
CASSLNPPVLSSYNEQFF
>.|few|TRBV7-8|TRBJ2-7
TGTGCCAGCAGCTATGCCACGGAGGGCAGGAAGCAGTACTTC
CASSYATEGRKQYF
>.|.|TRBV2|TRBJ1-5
TGTGCCAGCAGTGAATCCCTTAGCAATCAGCCCCAGCATTTT
CASSESLSNQPQHF
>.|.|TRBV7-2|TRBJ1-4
TGTGCCAGCAGCTTCAAGGGGCCTAATGAAAAACTGTTTTTT
CASSFKGPNEKLFF
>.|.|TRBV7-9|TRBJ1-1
TGTGCCAGCAGCTTAGAGCATTCAGGGTCAGGGTACACTGAAGCTTTCTTT
CASSLEHSGSGYTEAFF
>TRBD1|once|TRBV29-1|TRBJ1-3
TGCAGCGCCGCGGGACAGGGCGGCTCTGGAAACACCATATATTTT
CSAAGQGGSGNTIYF
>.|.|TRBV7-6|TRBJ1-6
TGTGCCAGCAGTAGACAGGAATATAATTCACCCCTCCACTTT
CASSRQEYNSPLHF
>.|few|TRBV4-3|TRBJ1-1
TGCGCCAGCAGTGGACGCCCGGCTAACACTGAAGCTTTCTTT
CASSGRPANTEAFF
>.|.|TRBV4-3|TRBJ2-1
TGCGCCAGCAGCCGGGGCGGGAATGTGGGGAATGAGCAGTTCTTC
CASSRGGNVGNEQFF
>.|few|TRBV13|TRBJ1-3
TGTGCCAGCAGCTTAAGAGGAGGAAACACCATATATTTT
CASSLRGGNTIYF
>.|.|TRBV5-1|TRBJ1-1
TGCGCCAGCAGCTTGTCCGGATTTGGGGAAGCTTTCTTT
CASSLSGFGEAFF